This entry concerns a single T cell receptor (beta chain). The sample originates from a study of T-cell reconstitution after alpha-beta-depleted transplantation in children. Unique molecular identifiers were incorporated into the prepared TCRbeta library. TCRdb re-called the PCR reads with MiXCR, one entry per CDR3 protein. Of roughly 300,000 distinct CDR3 sequences in the sample, 9.5% to 10% were seen once. CDR3 length: 15 amino acids. V was cut by 7 bases and J by 4 bases, with 19 bases left in between. The clonotype comes from a human donor who donated a stem cell graft to a child with SCID. The chain recombines TRBV12-3 or TRBV12-4 with TRBJ1-1; no clear D. The material was PBMCs from the stem cell graft donor, obtained from the stem cell graft. DNA of the CDR3: TGTGCCAGCACCCTAAATAAGGGAGAACGCACTGAAGCTTTCTTT. Its protein is CASTLNKGERTEAFF.